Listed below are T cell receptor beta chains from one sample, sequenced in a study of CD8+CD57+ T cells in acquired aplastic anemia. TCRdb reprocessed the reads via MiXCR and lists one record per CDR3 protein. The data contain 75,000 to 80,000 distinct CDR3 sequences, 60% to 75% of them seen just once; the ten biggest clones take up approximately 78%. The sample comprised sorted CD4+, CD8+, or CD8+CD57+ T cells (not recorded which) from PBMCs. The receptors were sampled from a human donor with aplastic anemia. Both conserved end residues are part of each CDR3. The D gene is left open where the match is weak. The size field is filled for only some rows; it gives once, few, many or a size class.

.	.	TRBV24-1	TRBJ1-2	TGTGCCACCAGTGATTTGCATCTGGACCCGAACTATGGCTACACCTTC	CATSDLHLDPNYGYTF
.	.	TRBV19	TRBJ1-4	TGTGCCAGTAGTAGGAGCGGACAGCTGAATGAAAAACTGTTTTTT	CASSRSGQLNEKLFF
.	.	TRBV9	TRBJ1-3	TGTGCCAGCAGCGTCGACAGGAGGTCCACGATTTCTCCTGGAAACACCATATATTTT	CASSVDRRSTISPGNTIYF
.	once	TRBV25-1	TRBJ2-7	TGTGCCAGCAGTGATCGGCACACCGGGGAGCTGTACTTC	CASSDRHTGELYF
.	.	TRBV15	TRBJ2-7	TGTGCCACCAGCAATACGCCCTCGAGTGAGCAGTACTTC	CATSNTPSSEQYF
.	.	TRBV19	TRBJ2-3	TGTGCCAGTGAAACCAGAGCCGGGAGCACAGATACGCAGTATTTT	CASETRAGSTDTQYF
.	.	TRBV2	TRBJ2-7	TGTGCCAGCAGTGAAGGGCAGGTGGGACGTTACGAGCAGTACTTC	CASSEGQVGRYEQYF
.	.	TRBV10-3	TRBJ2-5	TGTGCCATCAGTGGCAAAGGCGGGATACAAGAGACCCAGTACTTC	CAISGKGGIQETQYF
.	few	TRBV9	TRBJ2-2	TGTGCCAGCAGCCCTCCTATCGGGGAGCTGTTTTTT	CASSPPIGELFF
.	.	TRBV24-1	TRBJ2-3	TGTGCCACCAGTGATCCCCATAAGGTAGATACGCAGTATTTT	CATSDPHKVDTQYF
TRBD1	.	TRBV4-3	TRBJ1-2	TGCGCCAGCAGCCAGGCAAGGACAGGGAATGGCTACACCTTC	CASSQARTGNGYTF
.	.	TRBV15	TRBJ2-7	TGTGCCACCAGCAGAACCGGGACACCCGCCTACGAGCAGTACTTC	CATSRTGTPAYEQYF
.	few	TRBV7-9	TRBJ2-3	TGTGCCAGCAGCTTACATACAGATACGCAGTATTTT	CASSLHTDTQYF
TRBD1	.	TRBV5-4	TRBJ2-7	TGTGCCAGCAGCGTGGGACAGGGAGTCGTTGAGCAGTACTTC	CASSVGQGVVEQYF
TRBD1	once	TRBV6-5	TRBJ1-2	TGTGCCAGCAGTTTGACAGGGGGCGACAACTATGGCTACACCTTC	CASSLTGGDNYGYTF
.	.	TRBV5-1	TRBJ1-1	TGCGCCAGCAGCGCACCGGGAAGCACTGAAGCTTTCTTT	CASSAPGSTEAFF
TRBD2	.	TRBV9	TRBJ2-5	TGTGCCAGCAGCGTAGGGGTCGGGGGGGCCGAGGAGACCCAGTACTTC	CASSVGVGGAEETQYF
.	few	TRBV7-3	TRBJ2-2	TGTGCCAGCAGCTTTCTCTCCAGCGTGAACACCGGGGAGCTGTTTTTT	CASSFLSSVNTGELFF
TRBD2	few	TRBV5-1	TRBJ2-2	TGCGCCAGCAGCACGGGACTAGCGGGAGCAAACGGGGAGCTGTTTTTT	CASSTGLAGANGELFF
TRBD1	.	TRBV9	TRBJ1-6	TGTGCCAGCAGCTCCTGGACAGGGGAAGGTTCACCCCTCCACTTT	CASSSWTGEGSPLHF
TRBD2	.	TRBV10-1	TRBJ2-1	TGCGCCAGCAGTGAGCTAGCGGGTGGCTACAATGAGCAGTTCTTC	CASSELAGGYNEQFF
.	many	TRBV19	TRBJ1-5	TGTGCCAGTAGTATGGGAAAGGCAGGAGGCAATCAGCCCCAGCATTTT	CASSMGKAGGNQPQHF
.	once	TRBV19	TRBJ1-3	TGTGCCAGTAGCCGGACAGCTATCAGCTCTGGAAACACCATATATTTT	CASSRTAISSGNTIYF
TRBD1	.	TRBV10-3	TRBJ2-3	TGTGCCATCAGTGAGGGACAGGACACAGATACGCAGTATTTT	CAISEGQDTDTQYF
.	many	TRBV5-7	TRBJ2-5	TGTGCCAGCAGCTTACCACAGTTTGCGACCCAGTACTTC	CASSLPQFATQYF
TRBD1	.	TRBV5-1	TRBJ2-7	TGCGCCAGCAGCTCGACAGGGGGCCTATCCTACGAGCAGTACTTC	CASSSTGGLSYEQYF
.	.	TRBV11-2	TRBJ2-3	TGTGCCAGCAGCTCCCCGGGGCAGCGCACAGATACGCAGTATTTT	CASSSPGQRTDTQYF
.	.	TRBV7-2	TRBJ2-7	TGTGCCAGCAGCTTAGCAGGGGTCGGGACCTACGAGCAGTACTTC	CASSLAGVGTYEQYF
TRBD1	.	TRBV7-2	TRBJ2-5	TGTGCCAGCAGCTGGGACAGGGAAGAGACCCAGTACTTC	CASSWDREETQYF
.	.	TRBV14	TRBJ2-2	TGTGCCAGCAGCCAGAGAAAGGTAAATGGGGAGCTGTTTTTT	CASSQRKVNGELFF
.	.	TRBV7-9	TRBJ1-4	TGTGCCAGCAGCTTAGACGGATACGAAAAACTGTTTTTT	CASSLDGYEKLFF
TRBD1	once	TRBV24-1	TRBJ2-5	TGTGCCACCAGTGATGTAGGGACAGCCCAAGAGACCCAGTACTTC	CATSDVGTAQETQYF
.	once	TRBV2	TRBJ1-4	TGTGCCAGCAAAAGTGAAAAACTGTTTTTT	CASKSEKLFF
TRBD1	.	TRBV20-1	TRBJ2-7	TGCAGTGCTAGCTCCGGGACAGGGACTGGGGACGAGCAGTACTTC	CSASSGTGTGDEQYF
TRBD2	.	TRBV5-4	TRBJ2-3	TGTGCCAGCAGCTTCTCGGGACTAGGCACAGATACGCAGTATTTT	CASSFSGLGTDTQYF
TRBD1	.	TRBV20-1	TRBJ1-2	TGCAGTGCCAATAAGGACAGGGACTATGGCTACACCTTC	CSANKDRDYGYTF
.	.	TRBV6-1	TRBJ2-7	TGTGCCAGCAGCCCTATCGACAGGCACTACGAGCAGTACTTC	CASSPIDRHYEQYF
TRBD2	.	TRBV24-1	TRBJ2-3	TGTGCCACCAGTGATTTTAGCGGGACTAGCACAGATACGCAGTATTTT	CATSDFSGTSTDTQYF
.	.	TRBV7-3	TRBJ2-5	TGTGCCAGCAGCTTACGGGAAGGCGAGACCCAGTACTTC	CASSLREGETQYF
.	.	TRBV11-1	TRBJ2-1	TGTGCCAGCAGCCCCCGTCCCGATGGGGGTGAGCAGTTCTTC	CASSPRPDGGEQFF
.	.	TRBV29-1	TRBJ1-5	TGCCTATGTGAGGAGCCCCAGCATTTT	CLCEEPQHF
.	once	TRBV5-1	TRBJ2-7	TGCGCCAGCAGCACCCGGGAGCAGTACTTC	CASSTREQYF